This note documents a single T cell receptor beta chain sequence. Its antigen is not identified. This specimen comes from a study of Graves' ophthalmopathy and Graves' hyperthyroidism. Notes on the study in general: Among thyroid clonotypes expanded above 0.001 frequency, most also appeared in blood. Sensitivity reached 55% to 71% and specificity around 72% when the model predicted ophthalmopathy progression.

This CDR3 spans 14 amino acids. In germline, CDR1 is MNHNS, CDR2 SASEGT. Trimming pared 6 bases from V and 5 bases from J, leaving 17 bases between. TCR beta CDR3 regions were amplified from RNA transcripts. An initial RT-PCR round employing HTBI primers preceded a second-round multiplex PCR. Via MiXCR, TCRdb re-called the multiplex PCR reads, giving one row per CDR3 protein. The sample consists of under 800,000 distinct CDR3 sequences, over 20% of them appearing once. The sequence was collected from a woman aged 18-29 years with stable Graves' hyperthyroidism. Some clones in this sample may be carry-over from other donors' samples. The chain has TRBV6-1 and TRBJ2-7; D gene ambiguous. Sequencing was done on a sample of peripheral blood. CDR3 DNA: TGTGCCAGCAGGGCCGGGTTCCAGGAAAACGAGCAGTACTTC. Translated, it gives CASRAGFQENEQYF.